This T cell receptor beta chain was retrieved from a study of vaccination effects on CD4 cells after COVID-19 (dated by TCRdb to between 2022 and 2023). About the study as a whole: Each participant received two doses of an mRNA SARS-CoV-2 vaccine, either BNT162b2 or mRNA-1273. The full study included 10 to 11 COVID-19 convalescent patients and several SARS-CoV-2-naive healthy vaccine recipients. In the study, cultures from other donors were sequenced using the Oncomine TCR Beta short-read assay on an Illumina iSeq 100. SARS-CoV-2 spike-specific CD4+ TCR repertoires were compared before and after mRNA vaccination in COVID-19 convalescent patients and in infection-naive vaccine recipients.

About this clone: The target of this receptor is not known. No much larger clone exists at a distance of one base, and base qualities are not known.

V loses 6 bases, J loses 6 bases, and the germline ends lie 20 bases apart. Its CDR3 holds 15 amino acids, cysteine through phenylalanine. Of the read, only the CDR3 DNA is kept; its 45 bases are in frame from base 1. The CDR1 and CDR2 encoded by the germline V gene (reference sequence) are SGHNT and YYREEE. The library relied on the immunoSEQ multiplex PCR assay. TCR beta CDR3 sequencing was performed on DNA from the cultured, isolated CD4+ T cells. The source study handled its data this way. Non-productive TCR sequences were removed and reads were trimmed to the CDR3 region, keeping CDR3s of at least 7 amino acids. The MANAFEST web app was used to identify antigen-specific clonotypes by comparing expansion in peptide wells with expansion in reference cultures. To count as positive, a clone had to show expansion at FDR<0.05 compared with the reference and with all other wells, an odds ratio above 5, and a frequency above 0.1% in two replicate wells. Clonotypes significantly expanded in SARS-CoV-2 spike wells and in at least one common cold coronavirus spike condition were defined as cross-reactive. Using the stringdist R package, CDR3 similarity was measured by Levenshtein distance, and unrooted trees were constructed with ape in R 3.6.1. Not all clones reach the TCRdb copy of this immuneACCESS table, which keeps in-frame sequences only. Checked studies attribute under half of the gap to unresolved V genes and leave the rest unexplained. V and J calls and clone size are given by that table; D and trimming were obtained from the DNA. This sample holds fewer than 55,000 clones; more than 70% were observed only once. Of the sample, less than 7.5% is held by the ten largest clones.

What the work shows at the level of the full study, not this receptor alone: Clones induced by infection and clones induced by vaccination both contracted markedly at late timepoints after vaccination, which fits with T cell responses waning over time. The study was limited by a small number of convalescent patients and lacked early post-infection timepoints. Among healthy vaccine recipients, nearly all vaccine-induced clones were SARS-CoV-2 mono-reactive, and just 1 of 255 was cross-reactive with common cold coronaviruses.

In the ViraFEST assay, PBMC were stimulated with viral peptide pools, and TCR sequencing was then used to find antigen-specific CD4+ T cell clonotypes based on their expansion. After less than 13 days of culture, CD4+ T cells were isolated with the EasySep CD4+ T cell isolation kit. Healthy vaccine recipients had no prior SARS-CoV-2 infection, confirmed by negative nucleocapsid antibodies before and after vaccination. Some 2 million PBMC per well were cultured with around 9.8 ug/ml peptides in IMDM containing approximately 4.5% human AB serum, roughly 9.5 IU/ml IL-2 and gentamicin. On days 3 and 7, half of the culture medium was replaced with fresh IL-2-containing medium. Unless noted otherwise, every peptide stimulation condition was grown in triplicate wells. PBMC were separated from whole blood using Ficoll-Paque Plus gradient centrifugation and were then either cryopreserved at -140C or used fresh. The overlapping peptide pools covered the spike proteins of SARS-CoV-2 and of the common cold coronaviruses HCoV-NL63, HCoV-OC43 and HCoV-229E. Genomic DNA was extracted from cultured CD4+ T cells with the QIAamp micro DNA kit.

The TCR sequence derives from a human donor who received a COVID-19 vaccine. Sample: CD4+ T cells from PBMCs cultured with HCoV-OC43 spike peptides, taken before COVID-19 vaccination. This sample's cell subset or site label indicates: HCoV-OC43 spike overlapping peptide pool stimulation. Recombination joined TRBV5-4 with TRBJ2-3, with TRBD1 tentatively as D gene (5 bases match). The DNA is TGTGCCAGCAAAAAAGACAGTATGGCAATGGATACGCAGTATTTT. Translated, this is CASKKDSMAMDTQYF.